This T cell receptor (beta chain) is from a study of T cell responses to AZD1222 COVID-19 vaccine. Overall study results and limits: Seropositive at baseline were only a handful of AZD1222 recipients.

In the case of this clone: Its cognate antigen is unknown.

Clones were read by immunoSEQ multiplex PCR, and TCRdb kept only the in-frame ones, dropping some. Here the sample spans 96,000 or so clones, around 89% being singletons. The ends lost 3 bases at V and 3 bases at J; junction bases unmatched: 9. Germline V CDR1 and CDR2: SGHNT, YENEEA. This CDR3 has 17 amino acids. The sample here was peripheral blood, taken on day 0 of AZD1222 vaccination. The chain carries TRBV11-3 and TRBJ2-2; 8 bases agree with TRBD2. The origin of this receptor is an adult in good health. The CDR3 loop reads CASSLGQTSGDTGELFF. CDR3 nucleotide sequence: TGTGCCAGCAGCTTGGGGCAAACTAGCGGAGACACCGGGGAGCTGTTTTTT.